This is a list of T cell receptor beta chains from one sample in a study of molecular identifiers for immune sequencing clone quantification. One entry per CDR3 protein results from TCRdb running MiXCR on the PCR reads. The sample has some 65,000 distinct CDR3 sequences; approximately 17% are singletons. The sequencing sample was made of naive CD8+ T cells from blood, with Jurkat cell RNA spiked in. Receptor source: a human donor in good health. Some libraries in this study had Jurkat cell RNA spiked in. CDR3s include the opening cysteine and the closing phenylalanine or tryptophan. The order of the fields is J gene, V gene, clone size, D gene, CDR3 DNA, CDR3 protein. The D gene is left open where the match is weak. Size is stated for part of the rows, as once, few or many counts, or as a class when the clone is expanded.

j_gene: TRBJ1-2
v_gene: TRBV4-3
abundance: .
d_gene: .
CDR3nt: TGCGCCAGCAGCCAAGGTTCAGGGATTGTTGGCGCTTATGGCTACACCTTC
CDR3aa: CASSQGSGIVGAYGYTF

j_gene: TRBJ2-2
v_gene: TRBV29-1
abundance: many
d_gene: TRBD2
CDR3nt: TGCAGCGTTGCAGGAGGGAGGGCCGGCACCGGGGAGCTGTTTTTT
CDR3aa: CSVAGGRAGTGELFF

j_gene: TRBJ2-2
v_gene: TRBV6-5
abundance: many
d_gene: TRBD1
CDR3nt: TGTGCCAGCAGCCTGGGACAGGGAAGCTGGGGGTACACCGGGGAGCTGTTTTTT
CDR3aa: CASSLGQGSWGYTGELFF

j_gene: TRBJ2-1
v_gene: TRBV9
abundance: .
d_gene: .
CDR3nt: TGTGCCAGCAGCCCAGACCCCTGGGGCAATGAGCAGTTCTTC
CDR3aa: CASSPDPWGNEQFF

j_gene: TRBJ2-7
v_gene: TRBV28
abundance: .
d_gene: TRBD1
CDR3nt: TGTGCCAGCAGCCTCCACAGGACAGGGGTCACATACGAGCAGTACTTC
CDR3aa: CASSLHRTGVTYEQYF

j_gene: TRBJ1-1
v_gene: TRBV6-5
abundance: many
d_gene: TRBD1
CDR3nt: TGTGCCAGCAGTTACTCCGGGACAGTGAACACTGAAGCTTTCTTT
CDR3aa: CASSYSGTVNTEAFF

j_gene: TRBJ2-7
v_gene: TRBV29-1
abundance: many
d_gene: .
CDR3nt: TGCAGCGTTGAAAAGCGCGACCTTAGTTACGAGCAGTACTTC
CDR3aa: CSVEKRDLSYEQYF

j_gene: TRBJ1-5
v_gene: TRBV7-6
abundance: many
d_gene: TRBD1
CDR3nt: TGTGCCAGCAGCCCCGCCTCAGGGGGGGATCAGCCCCAGCATTTT
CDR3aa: CASSPASGGDQPQHF

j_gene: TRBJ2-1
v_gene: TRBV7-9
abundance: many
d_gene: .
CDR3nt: TGTGCCAGCAGCTCCCGCCTTTCGTACTCCTACAATGAGCAGTTCTTC
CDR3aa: CASSSRLSYSYNEQFF

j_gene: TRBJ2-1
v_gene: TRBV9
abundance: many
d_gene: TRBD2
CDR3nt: TGTGCCAGCAGCACCCGACTAGCGGGAATAAACAATGAGCAGTTCTTC
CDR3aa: CASSTRLAGINNEQFF

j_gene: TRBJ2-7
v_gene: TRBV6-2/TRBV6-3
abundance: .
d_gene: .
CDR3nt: TGTGCCAGCAGAGAACTAGTGGGCTACGAGCAGTACTTC
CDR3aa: CASRELVGYEQYF

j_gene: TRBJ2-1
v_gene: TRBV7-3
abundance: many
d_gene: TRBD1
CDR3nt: TGTGCCAGCAGCCTTTGGGGGCGTTGGGACAGGTCAAACAATGAGCAGTTCTTC
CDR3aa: CASSLWGRWDRSNNEQFF

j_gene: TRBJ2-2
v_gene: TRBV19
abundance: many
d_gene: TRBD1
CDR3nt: TGTGCCAGTAAGGGGGACAGGGGCCGACCCGGGGAGCTGTTTTTT
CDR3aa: CASKGDRGRPGELFF

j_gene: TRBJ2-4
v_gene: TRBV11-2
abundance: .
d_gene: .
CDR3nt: TGTGCCAGTAGCTTAGCCCAGAGACTAGCCAAAAACATTCAGTACTTC
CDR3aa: CASSLAQRLAKNIQYF

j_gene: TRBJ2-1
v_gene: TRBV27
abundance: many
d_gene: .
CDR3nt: TGTGCCAGCAGTTTAAGCCTCGTGTATGAGCAGTTCTTC
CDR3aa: CASSLSLVYEQFF

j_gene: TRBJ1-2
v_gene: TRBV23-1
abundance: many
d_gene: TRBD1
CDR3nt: TGCGACTGGACGACAGGGAACTATGGCTACACCTTC
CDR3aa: CDWTTGNYGYTF

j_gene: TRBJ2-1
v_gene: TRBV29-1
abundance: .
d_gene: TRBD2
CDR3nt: TGCAGCGTTGACATCGGGAGGGGAGGCGAGCAGTCCTTC
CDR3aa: CSVDIGRGGEQSF

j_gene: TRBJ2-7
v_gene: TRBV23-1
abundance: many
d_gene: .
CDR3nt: TGCGCCAGCAGTCAAACGTCACAGGGACCGTCCTCCTACGAGCAGTACTTC
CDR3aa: CASSQTSQGPSSYEQYF

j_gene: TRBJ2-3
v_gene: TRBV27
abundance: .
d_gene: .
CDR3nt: TGTGCCAGCAGTTTCGGGGACACAAACACAGATACGCAGTATTTT
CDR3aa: CASSFGDTNTDTQYF

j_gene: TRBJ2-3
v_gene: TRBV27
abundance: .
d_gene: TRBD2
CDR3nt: TGTGCCAGCAGTTTGACTAGCGGGATAATCACAGATACGCAGTATTTT
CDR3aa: CASSLTSGIITDTQYF

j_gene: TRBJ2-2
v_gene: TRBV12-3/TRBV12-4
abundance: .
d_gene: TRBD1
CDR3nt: TGTGCCAGCACCGATCCCGATGGACAGGGCCTTTGGAACACCGGGGAGCTGTTTTTT
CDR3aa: CASTDPDGQGLWNTGELFF

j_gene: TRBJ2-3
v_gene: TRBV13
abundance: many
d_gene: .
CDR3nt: TGTGCCAGCAGCTTACGGTCCCATTCGGAGAGCACAGATACGCAGTATTTT
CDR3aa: CASSLRSHSESTDTQYF

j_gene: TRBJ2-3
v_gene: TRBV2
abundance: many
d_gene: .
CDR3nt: TGTGCCAGCAGTGAAGGGCCGACCACAGATACGCAGTATTTT
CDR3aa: CASSEGPTTDTQYF

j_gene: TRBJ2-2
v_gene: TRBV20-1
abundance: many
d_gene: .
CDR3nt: TGCAGTGCTGTCAGCGGGAACACCGGGGAGCTGTTTTTT
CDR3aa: CSAVSGNTGELFF

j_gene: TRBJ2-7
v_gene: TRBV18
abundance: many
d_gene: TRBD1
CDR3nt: TGTGCCAGCTCACCGAAGAGACAGGGGCTCTACGAGCAGTACTTC
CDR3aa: CASSPKRQGLYEQYF

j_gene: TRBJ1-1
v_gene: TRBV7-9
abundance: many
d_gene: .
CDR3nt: TGTGCCAGCAGCTTAACTAGGGGGGGCACTGAAGCTTTCTTT
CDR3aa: CASSLTRGGTEAFF

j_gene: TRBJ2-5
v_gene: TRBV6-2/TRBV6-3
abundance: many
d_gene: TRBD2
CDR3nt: TGTGCCAGCAGTTACTCGAGACTAGCGGCCCTGTACCAAGAGACCCAGTACTTC
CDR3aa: CASSYSRLAALYQETQYF

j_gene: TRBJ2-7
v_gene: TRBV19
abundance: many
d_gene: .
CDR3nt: TGTGCCACTGGCGCCGGAGCCTCCTACGAGCAGTACTTC
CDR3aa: CATGAGASYEQYF

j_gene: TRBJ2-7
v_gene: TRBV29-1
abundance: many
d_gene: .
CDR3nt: TGCAGCGGGGGGTTTGACTCCTACGAGCAGTACTTC
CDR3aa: CSGGFDSYEQYF

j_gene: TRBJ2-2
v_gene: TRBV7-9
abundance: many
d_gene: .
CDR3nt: TGTGCCAGCAGCTCACCGGCCAGGAGAAGCACCGGGGAGCTGTTTTTT
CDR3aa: CASSSPARRSTGELFF

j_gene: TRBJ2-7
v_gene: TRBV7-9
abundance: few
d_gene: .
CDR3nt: TGTGCCAGCAGCTTAGCTATTAGTGACTCCCAGCAGTACTTC
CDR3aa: CASSLAISDSQQYF

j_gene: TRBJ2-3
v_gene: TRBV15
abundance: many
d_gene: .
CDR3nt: TGTGCCACCAGCAGAGATTCGGCGTACTCTAGCACAGATACGCAGTATTTT
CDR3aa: CATSRDSAYSSTDTQYF

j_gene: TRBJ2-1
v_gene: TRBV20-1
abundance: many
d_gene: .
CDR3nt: TGCAGTGCTAGAGATAGGGCAGTACATGTGTGGAATGAGCAGTTCTTC
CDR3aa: CSARDRAVHVWNEQFF

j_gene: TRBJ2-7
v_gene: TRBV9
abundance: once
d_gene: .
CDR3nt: TGTGCCAGCAGCGTAGCGGGTGTGGGATACTACGAGCAGTACTTC
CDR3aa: CASSVAGVGYYEQYF

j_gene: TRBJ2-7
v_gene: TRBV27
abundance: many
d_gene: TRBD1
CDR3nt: TGTGCCAGCAGTTTGACAGGGATGGGAGAGCAGTACTTC
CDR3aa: CASSLTGMGEQYF

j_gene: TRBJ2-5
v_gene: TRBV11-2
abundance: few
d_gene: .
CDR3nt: TGTGCCAGCACCGTTTGGGCGGGAAGCCAAGAGACCCAGTACTTC
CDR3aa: CASTVWAGSQETQYF

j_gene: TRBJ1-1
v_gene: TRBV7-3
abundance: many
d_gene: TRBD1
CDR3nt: TGTGCCAGCAGTAAGTGGGGACAGGGGAGTTCTGAAGCTTTCTTT
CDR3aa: CASSKWGQGSSEAFF

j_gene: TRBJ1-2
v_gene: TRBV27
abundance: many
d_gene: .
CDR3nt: TGTGCCAGCAGTTTAATAGGTTCGGGGGCGCAGGATGGCTACACCTTC
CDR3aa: CASSLIGSGAQDGYTF

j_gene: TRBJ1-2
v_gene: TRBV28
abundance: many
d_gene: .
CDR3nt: TGTGCCAGCAGTAGTATCAGATTAAGCTCGACAACTAACTATGGCTACACCTTC
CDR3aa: CASSSIRLSSTTNYGYTF

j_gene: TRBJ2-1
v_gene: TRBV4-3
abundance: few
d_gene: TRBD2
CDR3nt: TGCGCCAGCAGCCAAGATCTGGGCGGGGGATACAATGAGCAGTTCTTC
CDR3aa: CASSQDLGGGYNEQFF

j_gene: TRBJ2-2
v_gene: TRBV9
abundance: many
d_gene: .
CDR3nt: TGTGCCAGCAGCCCGAGTAGCGGTTACACCGGGGAGCTGTTTTTT
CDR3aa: CASSPSSGYTGELFF

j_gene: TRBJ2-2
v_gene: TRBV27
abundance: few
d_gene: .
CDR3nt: TGTGCCAGCAGTTTAAGTAGAAGGGCAGGACCCGCAGGGACCGGGGAGCTGTTTTTT
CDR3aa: CASSLSRRAGPAGTGELFF

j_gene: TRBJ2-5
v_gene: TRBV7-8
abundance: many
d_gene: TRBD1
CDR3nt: TGTGCCAGCAGCCGAGACAGGGCACCGATACAGACCCAGTACTTC
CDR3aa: CASSRDRAPIQTQYF

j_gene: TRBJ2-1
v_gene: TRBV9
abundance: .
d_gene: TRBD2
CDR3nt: TGTGCCAGCAGCCCCAGCGGGAGCGTCTACAATGAGCAGTTCTTC
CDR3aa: CASSPSGSVYNEQFF

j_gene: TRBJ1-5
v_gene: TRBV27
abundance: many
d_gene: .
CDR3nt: TGTGCCAGCAGTTTATATAGTGGTCAGCCCCAGCATTTT
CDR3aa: CASSLYSGQPQHF

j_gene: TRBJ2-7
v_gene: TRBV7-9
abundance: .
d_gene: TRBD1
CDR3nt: TGTGCCAGCTCGGGCGGACAGGACGTACTCTACGAGCAGTACTTC
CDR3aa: CASSGGQDVLYEQYF

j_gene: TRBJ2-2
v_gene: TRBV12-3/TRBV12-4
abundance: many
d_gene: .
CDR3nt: TGTGCCAGCAGACTGGTAGGGAACACCGGGGAGCTGTTTTTT
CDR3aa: CASRLVGNTGELFF

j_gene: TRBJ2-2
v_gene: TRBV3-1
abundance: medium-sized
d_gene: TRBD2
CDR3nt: TGTGCCAGCAGTCATATCGAGGCCCTAGCGGGACCGGGGAACACCGGGGAGCTGTTTTTT
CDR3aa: CASSHIEALAGPGNTGELFF

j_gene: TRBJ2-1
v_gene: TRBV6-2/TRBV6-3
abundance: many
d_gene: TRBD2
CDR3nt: TGTGCCAGCAGTTACTCAGCGGGAGCGGAGCAGTTCTTC
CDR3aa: CASSYSAGAEQFF